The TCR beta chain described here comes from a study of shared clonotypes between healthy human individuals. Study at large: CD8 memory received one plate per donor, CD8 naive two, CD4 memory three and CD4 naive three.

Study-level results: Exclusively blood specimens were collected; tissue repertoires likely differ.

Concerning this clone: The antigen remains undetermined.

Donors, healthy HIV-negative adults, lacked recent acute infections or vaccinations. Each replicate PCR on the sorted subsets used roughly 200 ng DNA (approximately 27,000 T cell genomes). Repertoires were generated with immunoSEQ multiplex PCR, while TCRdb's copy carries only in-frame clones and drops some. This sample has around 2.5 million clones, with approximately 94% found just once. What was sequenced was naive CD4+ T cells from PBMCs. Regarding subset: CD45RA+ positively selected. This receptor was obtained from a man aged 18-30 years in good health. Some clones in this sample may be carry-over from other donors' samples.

CDR3 bases: TGCGCCAGCAGCTTGGCTCCAGCGGGAGGTACCAATGAGCAGTTCTTC. It yields the protein CASSLAPAGGTNEQFF. The rearrangement joins TRBV5-1 to TRBJ2-1; 9 bases align to TRBD2. J gave up 6 bases and V 0 bases, and 7 bases lay outside the gene matches. CDR1 SGHRS and CDR2 YFSETQ come from the germline V gene. The CDR3 covers 16 residues.